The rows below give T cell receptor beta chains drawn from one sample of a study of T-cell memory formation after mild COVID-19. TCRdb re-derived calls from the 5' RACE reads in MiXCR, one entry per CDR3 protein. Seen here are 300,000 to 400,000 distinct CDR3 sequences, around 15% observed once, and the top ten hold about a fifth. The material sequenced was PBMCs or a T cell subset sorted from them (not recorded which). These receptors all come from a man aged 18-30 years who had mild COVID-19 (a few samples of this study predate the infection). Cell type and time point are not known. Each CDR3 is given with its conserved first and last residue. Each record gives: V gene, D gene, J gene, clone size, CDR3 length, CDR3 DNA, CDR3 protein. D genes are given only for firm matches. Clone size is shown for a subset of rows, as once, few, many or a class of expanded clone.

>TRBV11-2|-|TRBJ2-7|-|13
TGTGCCAGCAGAAAATTTGGCCCCCACGAGCAGTACTTC
CASRKFGPHEQYF
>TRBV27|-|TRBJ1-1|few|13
TGTGCCAGCAGTGCCCGTGGGCGTGGAGAAGCTTTCTTT
CASSARGRGEAFF
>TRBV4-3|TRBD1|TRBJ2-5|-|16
TGCGCCAGCAGCCAAGATGCTCAGGGGGCGGGGGAGACCCAGTACTTC
CASSQDAQGAGETQYF
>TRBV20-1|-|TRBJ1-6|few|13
TGCAGTGCTAGAGATTCCGGGGAGTCACCCCTCCACTTT
CSARDSGESPLHF
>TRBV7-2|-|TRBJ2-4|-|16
TGTGCCAGCAGCTTAGGGGGTCGGGAAGCCAAAAACATTCAGTACTTC
CASSLGGREAKNIQYF
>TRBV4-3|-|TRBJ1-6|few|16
TGCGCCAGCAGCCAATGGAGGAGGGGTCTTAATTCACCCCTCCACTTT
CASSQWRRGLNSPLHF
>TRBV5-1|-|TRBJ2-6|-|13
TGCGCCAGCAGCTTCGGTGGGGCCAACGTCCTGACTTTC
CASSFGGANVLTF
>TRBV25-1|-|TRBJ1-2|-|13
TGTGCCAGCAGTGAGGCAGGCATATGGGGCTACACCTTC
CASSEAGIWGYTF
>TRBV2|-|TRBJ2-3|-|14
TGTGCCAGCAGTCGGGGCAGGGAAACAGATACGCAGTATTTT
CASSRGRETDTQYF
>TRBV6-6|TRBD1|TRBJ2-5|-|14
TGTGCCAGCAGGCCCGGGACAGATGGAGAGACCCAGTACTTC
CASRPGTDGETQYF
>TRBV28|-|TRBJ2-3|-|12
TGTGCCAGCAGAGAGCCCACAGATACGCAGTATTTT
CASREPTDTQYF
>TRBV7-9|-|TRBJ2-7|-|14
TGTGCCAGCAACCAACGAGAAAGGGGAGGCGAGCAGTACTTC
CASNQRERGGEQYF
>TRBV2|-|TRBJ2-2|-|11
TGTGCCAGACAGGGCCGCCGGGAGCTGTTTTTT
CARQGRRELFF